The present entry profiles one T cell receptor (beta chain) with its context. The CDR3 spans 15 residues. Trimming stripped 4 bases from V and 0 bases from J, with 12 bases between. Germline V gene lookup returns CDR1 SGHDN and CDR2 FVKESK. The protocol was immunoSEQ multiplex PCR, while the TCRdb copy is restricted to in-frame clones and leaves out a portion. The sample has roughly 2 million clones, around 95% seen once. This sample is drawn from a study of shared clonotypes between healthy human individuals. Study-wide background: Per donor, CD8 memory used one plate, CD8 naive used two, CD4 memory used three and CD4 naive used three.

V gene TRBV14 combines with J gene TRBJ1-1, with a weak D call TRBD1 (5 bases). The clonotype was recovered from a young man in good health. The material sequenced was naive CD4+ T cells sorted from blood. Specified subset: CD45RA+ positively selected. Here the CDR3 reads CASSRDRLLNTEAFF. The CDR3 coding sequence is TGTGCCAGCAGCCGCGACAGACTTTTGAACACTGAAGCTTTCTTT.